A few counts support the clone carrying this TCR beta chain. V shed 5 bases and J shed 4 bases, with 9 bases lying between them. CDR3 size: 13 residues. The data originate from a study of blood T cell repertoires in COVID-19. Study in general: Acute-phase and convalescent COVID-19 samples originated in the United States, Italy and Spain. Sources were T cells, B-cell-depleted T cells, or PBMCs; the material itself was cDNA or gDNA.

Sequencing was performed with immunoSEQ multiplex PCR; in TCRdb, only in-frame clones are kept and a portion is missing. The data contain under 100,000 clones, 81% of them singletons. Sequencing input: peripheral blood. The sequence came from a human donor in a cohort sampled during active COVID-19. The chain uses TRBV12-3 or TRBV12-4 and TRBJ1-5, with D unclear. CDR3 in amino acids: CASSQPNNQPQHF. CDR3 nucleotide sequence: TGTGCCAGCAGTCAACCTAATAATCAGCCCCAGCATTTT.